Ten or more counts support the clone carrying this T cell receptor beta chain. This sample is drawn from a study of regulatory T cells in long-lasting Graves disease. Described time point: newly diagnosed GD, antithyroid drugs for less than 3 months. The TCR library was made from RNA extracted from PBMCs. To make TCR beta libraries, researchers used iRepertoire HTBI primers and Arm-PCR of CDR3 regions. TCRdb passed the multiplex PCR reads through MiXCR, listing each CDR3 protein once. The sample has 350,000 to 400,000 distinct CDR3 sequences; 15% to 20% are singletons. The data were also submitted as part of a second study, on T cells in Graves' hyperthyroidism and ophthalmopathy.

Specimen: peripheral blood mononuclear cells (PBMCs), collected at new diagnosis, from a patient treated with antithyroid drugs. This sequence was found in a young woman with Graves disease.

The CDR3 sequence: CSAIQRGTTDTQYF. CDR3 nucleotides: TGCAGTGCTATCCAGCGGGGGACCACAGATACGCAGTATTTT. The chain couples TRBV20-1 to TRBJ2-3; TRBD2 matches at 8 bases. Germline V CDR1 and CDR2: DFQATT, SNEGSKA (reference sequence). The CDR3 runs 14 residues. J was trimmed by 2 bases and V by 4 bases; bases with no gene match: 5.